This entry lists 7 T cell receptor beta chains sequenced from one sample in a study of T-cell reconstitution after alpha-beta-depleted transplantation in children. For TCRbeta, the library was prepared with unique molecular identifiers. One entry per CDR3 protein, called by TCRdb with MiXCR from the PCR reads. The table lists about 420,000 distinct CDR3 sequences, roughly 17% of them singletons. The specimen was PBMCs, mostly from graft donor cells, collected 360 days after TCRalphabeta/CD19-depleted stem cell transplant. These receptors originate from a boy under two years old who had a stem cell transplant for Wiskott-Aldrich syndrome, so the T cells may come from the graft donor.

The chain links TRBV6-1 to TRBJ2-3; D ambiguous. The V gene lost 3 bases and the J gene lost 1 base, with 8 bases spanning the gap. In germline, CDR1 is MNHNS, CDR2 SASEGT. The CDR3 is made up of 14 amino acids. CDR3 DNA: TGTGCCAGCAGTGAGGATCTCCGCACAGATACGCAGTATTTT. Amino acids: CASSEDLRTDTQYF.

Many counts were recorded for this clonotype. This rearrangement joins TRBV5-5 to TRBJ2-2; D not resolved. This CDR3 is 14 amino acids long. V lost 2 bases and J 2 bases, leaving 7 bases between the germline ends. Per the germline V gene, CDR1 is SGHKS and CDR2 is YYEKEE (reference sequence). The CDR3 DNA is TGTGCCAGCAGCTTTCGGTTAAACACCGGGGAGCTGTTTTTT. Protein: CASSFRLNTGELFF.

The rearrangement uses TRBV5-1 and TRBJ2-2; no clear D gene. Germline V CDR1 and CDR2: SGHRS, YFSETQ. The CDR3 runs to 14 residues. V was shortened by 4 bases and J by 1 base, with 8 bases between the two germline ends. CDR3 sequence reads: CASSEDGNTGELFF. The CDR3 DNA follows: TGCGCCAGCAGCGAGGACGGGAACACCGGGGAGCTGTTTTTT.

The sample holds a few counts of this clonotype. The chain joins TRBV29-1 to TRBJ1-2; D is undetermined. In germline, CDR1 is SQVTM, CDR2 ANQGSEA. Between the trimmed V and J ends, which lost 1 base and 13 bases, there was a span of 13 bases. The CDR3 sequence is 11 residues long. The CDR3 loop reads CSVEGNVWGTF. CDR3 DNA: TGCAGCGTTGAAGGGAATGTTTGGGGCACCTTC.

This rearrangement joins TRBV6-1 to TRBJ1-1; tentatively, D is TRBD1 (6 bases). V lost 6 bases and J lost 6, with 17 bases in between. The CDR3 spans 14 residues. Germline V gene sequence: CDR1 MNHNS, CDR2 SASEGT. Written as DNA, the CDR3 is TGTGCCAGCAGCTCACAGGGCAGTAGCGCTGAAGCTTTCTTT. Amino acids: CASSSQGSSAEAFF.

This clonotype was detected many times. The V and J genes are TRBV12-3 or TRBV12-4 and TRBJ2-5, with 7 bases lining up with TRBD1. The CDR3 is 12 amino acids. Trimming removed 5 bases from V and 4 bases from J; junction bases left unmatched: 1. The CDR3 is CASSRDRETQYF. In nucleotides, the CDR3 is TGTGCCAGCAGTAGGGACAGAGAGACCCAGTACTTC.

In this sample, this clonotype turned up many times. This chain links TRBV11-2 with TRBJ2-2; possibly TRBD1 for D (5 bases). The V end lost 10 bases, the J end lost 3 bases, and 18 bases lay between the germline ends. This CDR3 contains 15 residues. The germline V gene encodes CDR1 SGHAT and CDR2 FQNNGV. In DNA form, the CDR3 reads TGTGCCACCCTTACAGGATCTGAGTACACCGGGGAGCTGTTTTTT. The encoded protein is CATLTGSEYTGELFF.